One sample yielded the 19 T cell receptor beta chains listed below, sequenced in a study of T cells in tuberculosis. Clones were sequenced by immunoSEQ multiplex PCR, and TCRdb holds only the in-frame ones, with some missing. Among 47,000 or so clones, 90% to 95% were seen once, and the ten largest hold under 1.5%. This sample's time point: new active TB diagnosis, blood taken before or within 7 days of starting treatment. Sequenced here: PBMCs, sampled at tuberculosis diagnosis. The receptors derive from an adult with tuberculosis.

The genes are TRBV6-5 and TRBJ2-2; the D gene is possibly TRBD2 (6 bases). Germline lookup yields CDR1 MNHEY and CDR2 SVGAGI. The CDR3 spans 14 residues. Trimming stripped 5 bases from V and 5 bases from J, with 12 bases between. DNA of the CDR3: TGTGCCAGCAGTCGCCTCGGGGGTACCGGGGAGCTGTTTTTT. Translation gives CASSRLGGTGELFF.

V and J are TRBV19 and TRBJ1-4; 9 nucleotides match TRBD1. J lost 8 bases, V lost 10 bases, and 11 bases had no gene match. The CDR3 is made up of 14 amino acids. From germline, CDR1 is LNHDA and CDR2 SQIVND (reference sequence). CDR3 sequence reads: CATQSGQGLEKLFF. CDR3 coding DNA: TGTGCCACCCAATCGGGACAGGGTTTAGAAAAACTGTTTTTT.

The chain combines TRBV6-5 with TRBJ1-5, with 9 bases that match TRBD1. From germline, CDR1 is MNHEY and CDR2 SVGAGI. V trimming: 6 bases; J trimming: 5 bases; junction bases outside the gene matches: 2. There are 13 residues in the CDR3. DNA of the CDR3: TGTGCCAGCAGACAGGGGGCGCATCAGCCCCAGCATTTT. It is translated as CASRQGAHQPQHF.

Here the CDR3 reads CASSLVERGTDTQYF. Written as DNA, the CDR3 is TGTGCCAGCAGCTTGGTCGAGAGAGGGACAGATACGCAGTATTTT. The V gene is TRBV5-4, the J gene TRBJ2-3; TRBD2 is a possible D gene (5 bases). Germline V gives CDR1 SGHNT, CDR2 YYREEE (reference sequence). The CDR3 is 15 amino acids. V was clipped by 0 bases and J by 3 bases, with 11 bases between them. The entire variable domain, with the rest obtained from reference TRBV5-4 and TRBJ2-3, is as follows: ETGVTQSPTHLIKTRGQQVTLRCSSQSGHNTVSWYQQALGQGPQFIFQYYREEENGRGNFPPRFSGLQFPNYSSELNVNALELDDSALYLCASSLVERGTDTQYFGPGTRLTVL.

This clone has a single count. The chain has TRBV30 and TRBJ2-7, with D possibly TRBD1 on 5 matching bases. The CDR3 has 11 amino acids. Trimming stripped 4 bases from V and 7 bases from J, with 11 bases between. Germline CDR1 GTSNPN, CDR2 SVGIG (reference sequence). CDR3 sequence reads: CAWKEKGEQYF. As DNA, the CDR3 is TGTGCCTGGAAAGAAAAGGGGGAGCAGTACTTC.

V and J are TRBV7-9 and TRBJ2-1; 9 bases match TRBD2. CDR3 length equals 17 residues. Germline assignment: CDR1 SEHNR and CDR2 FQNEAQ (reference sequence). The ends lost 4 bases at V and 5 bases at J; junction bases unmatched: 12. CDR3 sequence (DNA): TGTGCCAGCAGCTCAAAAGCGTATGGCGGGAGGGACAATGAGCAGTTCTTC. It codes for CASSSKAYGGRDNEQFF.

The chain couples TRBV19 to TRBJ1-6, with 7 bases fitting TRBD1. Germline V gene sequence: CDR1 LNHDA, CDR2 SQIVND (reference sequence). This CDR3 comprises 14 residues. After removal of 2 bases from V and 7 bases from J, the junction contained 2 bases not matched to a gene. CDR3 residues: CASSIRRGNSPLHF. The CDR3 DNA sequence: TGTGCCAGTAGTATACGCAGGGGGAATTCACCCCTCCACTTT.

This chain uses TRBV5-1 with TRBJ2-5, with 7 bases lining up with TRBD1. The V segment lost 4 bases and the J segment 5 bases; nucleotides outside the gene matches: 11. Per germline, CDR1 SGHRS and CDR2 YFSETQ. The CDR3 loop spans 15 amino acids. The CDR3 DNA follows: TGCGCCAGCAGCCTACGCGACAGGGCCGGCGAGACCCAGTACTTC. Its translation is CASSLRDRAGETQYF.

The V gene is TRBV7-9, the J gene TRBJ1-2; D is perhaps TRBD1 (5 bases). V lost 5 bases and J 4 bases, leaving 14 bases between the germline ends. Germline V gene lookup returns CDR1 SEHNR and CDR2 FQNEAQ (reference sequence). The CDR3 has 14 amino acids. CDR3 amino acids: CASSPPGQGYGYTF. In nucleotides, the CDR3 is TGTGCCAGCAGCCCACCCGGGCAGGGCTATGGCTACACCTTC.

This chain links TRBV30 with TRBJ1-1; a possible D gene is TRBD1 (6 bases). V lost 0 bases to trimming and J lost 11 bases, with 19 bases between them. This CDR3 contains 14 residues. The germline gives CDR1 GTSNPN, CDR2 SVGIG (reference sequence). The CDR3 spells CAWSVYRVQLLAFF. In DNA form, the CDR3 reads TGTGCCTGGAGTGTTTACAGGGTTCAACTCCTGGCTTTCTTT.

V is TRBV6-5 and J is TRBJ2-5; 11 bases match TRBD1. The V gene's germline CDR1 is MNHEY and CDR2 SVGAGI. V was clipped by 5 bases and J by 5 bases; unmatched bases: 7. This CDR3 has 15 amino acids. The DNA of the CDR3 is TGTGCCAGCAGTCTACAGGACAGGGGGCCCGAGACCCAGTACTTC. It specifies CASSLQDRGPETQYF.

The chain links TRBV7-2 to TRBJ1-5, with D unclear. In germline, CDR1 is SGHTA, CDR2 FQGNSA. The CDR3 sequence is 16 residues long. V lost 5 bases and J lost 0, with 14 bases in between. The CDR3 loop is CASSPTTRYSNQPQHF. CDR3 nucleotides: TGTGCCAGCAGCCCCACGACACGATATAGCAATCAGCCCCAGCATTTT.

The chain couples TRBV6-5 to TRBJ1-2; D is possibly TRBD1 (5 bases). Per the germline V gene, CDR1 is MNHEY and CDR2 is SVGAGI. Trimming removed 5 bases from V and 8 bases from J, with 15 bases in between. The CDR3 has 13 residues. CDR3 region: CASSREGGTGYTF. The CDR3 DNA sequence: TGTGCCAGCAGTCGAGAGGGAGGGACCGGCTACACCTTC.

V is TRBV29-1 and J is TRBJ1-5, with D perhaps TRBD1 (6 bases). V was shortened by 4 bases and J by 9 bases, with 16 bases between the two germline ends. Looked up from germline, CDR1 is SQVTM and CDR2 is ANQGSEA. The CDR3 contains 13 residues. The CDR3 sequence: CSVGSGDLSPQHF. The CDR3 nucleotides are TGCAGCGTTGGTTCAGGGGATCTGTCGCCCCAGCATTTT.

The CDR3 sequence: CAISERGPYQETQYF. For the CDR3, the DNA is TGTGCCATCAGTGAAAGGGGTCCATACCAAGAGACCCAGTACTTC. The V gene is TRBV10-3, the J gene TRBJ2-5; tentatively, D is TRBD1 (5 bases). Trimming pared 3 bases from V and 0 bases from J, leaving 11 bases between. CDR1 and CDR2 from the germline V gene are ENHRY and SYGVKD. This CDR3 is 15 amino acids long.

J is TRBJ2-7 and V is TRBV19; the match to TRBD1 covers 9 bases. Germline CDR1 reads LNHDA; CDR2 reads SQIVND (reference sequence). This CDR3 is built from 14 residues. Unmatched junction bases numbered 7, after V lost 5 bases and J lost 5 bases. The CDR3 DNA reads TGTGCCAGTAGTGCCGGGACAGGGCTCGACGAGCAGTACTTC. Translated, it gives CASSAGTGLDEQYF. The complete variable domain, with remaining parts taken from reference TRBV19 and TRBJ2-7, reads DGGITQSPKYLFRKEGQNVTLSCEQNLNHDAMYWYRQDPGQGLRLIYYSQIVNDFQKGDIAEGYSVSREKKESFPLTVTSAQKNPTAFYLCASSAGTGLDEQYFGPGTRLTVT.

The CDR3 bases are TGTGCCAGCAGTCGGGGTGGAAACATTCAGTACTTC. This translates into CASSRGGNIQYF. V is TRBV6-1 and J is TRBJ2-4, with D perhaps matching TRBD2 (5 bases). Germline V gene lookup returns CDR1 MNHNS and CDR2 SASEGT. The CDR3 has 12 residues. Trimming took off 5 bases at V and 6 bases at J, with 8 bases between the two ends.

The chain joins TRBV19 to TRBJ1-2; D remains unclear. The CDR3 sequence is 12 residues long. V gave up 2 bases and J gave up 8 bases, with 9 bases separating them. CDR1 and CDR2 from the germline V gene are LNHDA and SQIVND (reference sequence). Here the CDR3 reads CASSINGQGYTF. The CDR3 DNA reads TGTGCCAGTAGTATAAATGGCCAAGGCTACACCTTC.

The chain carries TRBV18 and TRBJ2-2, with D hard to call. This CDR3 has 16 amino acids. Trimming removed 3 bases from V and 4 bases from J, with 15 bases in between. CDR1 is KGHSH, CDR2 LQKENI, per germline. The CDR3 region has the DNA TGTGCCAGCTCACCCGAACTTGTGATCACCACCGGGGAGCTGTTTTTT. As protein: CASSPELVITTGELFF.